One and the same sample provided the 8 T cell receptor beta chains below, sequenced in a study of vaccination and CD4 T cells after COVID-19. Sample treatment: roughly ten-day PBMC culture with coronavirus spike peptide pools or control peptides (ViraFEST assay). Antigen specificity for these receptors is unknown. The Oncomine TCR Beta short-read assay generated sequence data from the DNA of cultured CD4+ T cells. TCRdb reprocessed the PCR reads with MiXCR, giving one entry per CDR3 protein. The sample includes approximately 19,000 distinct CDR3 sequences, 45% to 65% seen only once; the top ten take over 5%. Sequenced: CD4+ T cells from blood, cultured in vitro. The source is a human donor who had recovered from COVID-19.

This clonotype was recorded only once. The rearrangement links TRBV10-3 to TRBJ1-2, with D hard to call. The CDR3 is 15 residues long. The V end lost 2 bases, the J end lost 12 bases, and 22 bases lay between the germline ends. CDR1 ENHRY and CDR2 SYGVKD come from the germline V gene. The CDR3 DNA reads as TGTGCCATCAGTGAGAACCCCACCGGCGCAGACGGGAACACCTTC. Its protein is CAISENPTGADGNTF.

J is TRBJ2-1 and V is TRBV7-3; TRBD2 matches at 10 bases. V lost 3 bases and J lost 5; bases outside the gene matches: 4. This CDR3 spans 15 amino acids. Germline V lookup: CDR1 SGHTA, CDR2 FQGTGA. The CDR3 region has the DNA TGTGCCAGCAGCTTGGGACTAGCGACAAACAATGAGCAGTTCTTC. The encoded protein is CASSLGLATNNEQFF.

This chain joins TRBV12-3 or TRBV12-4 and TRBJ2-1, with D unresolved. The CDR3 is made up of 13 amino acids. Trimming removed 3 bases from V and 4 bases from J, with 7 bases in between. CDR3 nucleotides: TGTGCCAGCAGTTTCCTAGGATACAATGAGCAGTTCTTC. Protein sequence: CASSFLGYNEQFF.

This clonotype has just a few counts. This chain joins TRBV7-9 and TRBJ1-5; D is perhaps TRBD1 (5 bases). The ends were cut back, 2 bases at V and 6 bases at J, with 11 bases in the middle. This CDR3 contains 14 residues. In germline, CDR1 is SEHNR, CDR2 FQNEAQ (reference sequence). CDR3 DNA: TGTGCCAGCAGCTTAAAAGGGCAGGGTCAGCCCCAGCATTTT. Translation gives CASSLKGQGQPQHF.

CDR3 DNA: TGTGCCAGCAGTGCATCCTTAGGACAGGGGGCTAACTATGGCTACACCTTC. Amino acid sequence: CASSASLGQGANYGYTF. The chain uses TRBV6-1 and TRBJ1-2; 10 positions agree with TRBD1. Germline trimming cut 4 bases from V and 0 bases from J; bases unmatched to any gene: 8. CDR1 MNHNS and CDR2 SASEGT come from the germline V gene. The CDR3 spans 17 residues.

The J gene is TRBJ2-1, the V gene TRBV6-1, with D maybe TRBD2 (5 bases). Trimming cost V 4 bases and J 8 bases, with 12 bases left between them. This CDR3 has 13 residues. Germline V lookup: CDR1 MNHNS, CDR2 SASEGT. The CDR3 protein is CASSATTGDEQFF. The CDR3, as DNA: TGTGCCAGCAGTGCGACTACCGGGGATGAGCAGTTCTTC.

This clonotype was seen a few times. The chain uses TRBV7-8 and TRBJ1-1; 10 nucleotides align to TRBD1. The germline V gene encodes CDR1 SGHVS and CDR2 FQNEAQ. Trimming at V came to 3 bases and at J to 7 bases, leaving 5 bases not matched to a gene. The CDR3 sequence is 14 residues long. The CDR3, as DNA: TGTGCCAGCAGCTTCGGGTGGGACAGGGGTGAAGCTTTCTTT. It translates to CASSFGWDRGEAFF.

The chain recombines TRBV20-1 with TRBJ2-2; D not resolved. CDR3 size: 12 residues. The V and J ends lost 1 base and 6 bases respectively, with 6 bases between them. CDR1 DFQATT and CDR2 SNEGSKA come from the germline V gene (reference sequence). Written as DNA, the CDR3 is TGCAGTGCTAGAGCCACCCCCGGGGAGCTGTTTTTT. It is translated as CSARATPGELFF.